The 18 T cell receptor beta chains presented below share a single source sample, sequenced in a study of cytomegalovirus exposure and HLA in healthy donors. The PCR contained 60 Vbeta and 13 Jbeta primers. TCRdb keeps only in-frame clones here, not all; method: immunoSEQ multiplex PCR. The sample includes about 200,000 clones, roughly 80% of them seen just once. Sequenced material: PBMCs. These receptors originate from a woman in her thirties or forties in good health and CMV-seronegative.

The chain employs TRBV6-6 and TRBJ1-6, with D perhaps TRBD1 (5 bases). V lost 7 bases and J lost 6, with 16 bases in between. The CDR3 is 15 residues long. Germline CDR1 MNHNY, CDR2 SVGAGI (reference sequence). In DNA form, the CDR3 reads TGTGCCAGCACCCCCGAAGGGGCTCGTAATTCACCCCTCCACTTT. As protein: CASTPEGARNSPLHF.

For the CDR3, the DNA is TGTGCCAGCAGCCAAGAATTGCGGGAGGGCGGGCAGTACTTC. It yields the protein CASSQELREGGQYF. The chain couples TRBV4-2 to TRBJ2-7; 9 bases fit TRBD2. Germline V lookup: CDR1 LGHNA, CDR2 YNFKEQ. Losses at the gene ends were 0 bases for V and 9 bases for J; bases not matched to a gene: 6. The CDR3 totals 14 residues.

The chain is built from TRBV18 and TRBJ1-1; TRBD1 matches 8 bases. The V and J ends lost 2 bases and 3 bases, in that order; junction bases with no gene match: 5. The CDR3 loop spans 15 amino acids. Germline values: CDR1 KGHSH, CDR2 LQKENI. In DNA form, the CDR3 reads TGTGCCAGCTCACCAGGACAGGGCTGGGACACTGAAGCTTTCTTT. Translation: CASSPGQGWDTEAFF. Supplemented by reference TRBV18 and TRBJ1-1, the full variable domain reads NAGVMQNPRHLVRRRGQEARLRCSPMKGHSHVYWYRQLPEEGLKFMVYLQKENIIDESGMPKERFSAEFPKEGPSILRIQQVVRGDSAAYFCASSPGQGWDTEAFFGQGTRLTVV.

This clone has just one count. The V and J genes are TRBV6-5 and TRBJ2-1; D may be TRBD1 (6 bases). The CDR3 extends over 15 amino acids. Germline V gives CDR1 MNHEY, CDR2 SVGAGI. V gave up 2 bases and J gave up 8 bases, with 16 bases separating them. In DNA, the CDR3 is TGTGCCAGCAGTTACCGTCGACGGACAGTCTATGAGCAGTTCTTC. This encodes CASSYRRRTVYEQFF.

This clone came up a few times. As DNA, the CDR3 is TGTGCCAGCGTTTCGGGACAAGGGAATGAAAAACTGTTTTTT. Protein: CASVSGQGNEKLFF. V is TRBV2 and J is TRBJ1-4, with TRBD1 as a possible D gene (6 bases). The length of the CDR3 is 14 residues. Germline V gene data show CDR1 as SNHLY and CDR2 as FYNNEI. Trimming cost V 8 bases and J 5 bases, with 15 bases left between them.

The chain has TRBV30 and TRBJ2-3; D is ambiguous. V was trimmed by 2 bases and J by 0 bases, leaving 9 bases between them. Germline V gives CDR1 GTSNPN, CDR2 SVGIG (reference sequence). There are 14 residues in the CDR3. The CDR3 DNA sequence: TGTGCCTGGAGTCGGCTGACTAGCACAGATACGCAGTATTTT. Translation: CAWSRLTSTDTQYF. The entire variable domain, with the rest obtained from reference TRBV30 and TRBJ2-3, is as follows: SQTIHQWPATLVQPVGSPLSLECTVEGTSNPNLYWYRQAAGRGLQLLFYSVGIGQISSEVPQNLSASRPQDRQFILSSKKLLLSDSGFYLCAWSRLTSTDTQYFGPGTRLTVL.

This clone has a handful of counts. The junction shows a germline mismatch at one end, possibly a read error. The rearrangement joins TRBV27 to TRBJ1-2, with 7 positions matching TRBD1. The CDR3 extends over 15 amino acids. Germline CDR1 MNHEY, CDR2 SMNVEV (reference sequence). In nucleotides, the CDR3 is TGTGCCAGCAGTCCCCACAGCACAAGACAGGGAAGCGCCCTCTTC. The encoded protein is CASSPHSTRQGSALF.

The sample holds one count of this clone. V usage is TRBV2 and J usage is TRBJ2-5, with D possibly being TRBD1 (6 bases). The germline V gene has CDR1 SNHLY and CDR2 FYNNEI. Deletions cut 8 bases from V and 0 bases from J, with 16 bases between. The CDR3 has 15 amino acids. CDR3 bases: TGTGCCAGCCTAAGGCAGCAGGGGTACCAAGAGACCCAGTACTTC. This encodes CASLRQQGYQETQYF.

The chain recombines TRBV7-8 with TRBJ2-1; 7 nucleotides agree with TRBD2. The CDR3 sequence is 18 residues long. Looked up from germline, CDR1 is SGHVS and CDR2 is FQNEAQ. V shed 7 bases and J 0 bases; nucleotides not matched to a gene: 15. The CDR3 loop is CASNPTPAGGSSYNEQFF. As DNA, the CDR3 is TGTGCCAGCAACCCTACCCCAGCCGGCGGGAGCTCCTACAATGAGCAGTTCTTC.

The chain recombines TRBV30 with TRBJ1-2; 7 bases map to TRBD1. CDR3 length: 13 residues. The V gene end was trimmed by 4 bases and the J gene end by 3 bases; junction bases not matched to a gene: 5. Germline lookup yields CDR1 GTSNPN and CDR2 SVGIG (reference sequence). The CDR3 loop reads CAWMEGAYYGYTF. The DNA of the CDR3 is TGTGCCTGGATGGAGGGGGCGTACTATGGCTACACCTTC.

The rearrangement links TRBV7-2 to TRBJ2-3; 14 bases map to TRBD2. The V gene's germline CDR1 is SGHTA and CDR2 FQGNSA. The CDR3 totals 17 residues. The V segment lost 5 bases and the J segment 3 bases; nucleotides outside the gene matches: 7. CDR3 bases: TGTGCCAGCAGCGCCGGGACTAGCGGGAGCCTTACAGATACGCAGTATTTT. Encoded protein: CASSAGTSGSLTDTQYF.

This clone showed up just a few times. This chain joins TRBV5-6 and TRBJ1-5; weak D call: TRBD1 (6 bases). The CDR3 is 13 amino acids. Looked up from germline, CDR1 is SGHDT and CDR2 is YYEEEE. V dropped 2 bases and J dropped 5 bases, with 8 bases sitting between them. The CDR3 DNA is TGTGCCAGCAGCTTACAGGGTTATCAGCCCCAGCATTTT. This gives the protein CASSLQGYQPQHF.

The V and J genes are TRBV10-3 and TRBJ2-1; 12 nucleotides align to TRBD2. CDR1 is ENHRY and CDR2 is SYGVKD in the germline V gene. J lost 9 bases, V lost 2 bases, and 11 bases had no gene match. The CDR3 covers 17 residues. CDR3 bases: TGTGCCATCAGTGAGGTGCCAGCTAGCGGGAGGGCCGTTGAGCAGTTCTTC. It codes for CAISEVPASGRAVEQFF.

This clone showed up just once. Here the CDR3 reads CASSRRTGSEAFF. CDR3 nucleotide sequence: TGTGCCAGCAGCCGTAGGACAGGGTCTGAAGCTTTCTTT. V is TRBV7-6 and J is TRBJ1-1; TRBD1 matches at 8 bases. Germline V gene lookup returns CDR1 SGHVS and CDR2 FNYEAQ. Trimming cost V 5 bases and J 6 bases; bases outside gene matches: 5. The CDR3 extends over 13 amino acids.

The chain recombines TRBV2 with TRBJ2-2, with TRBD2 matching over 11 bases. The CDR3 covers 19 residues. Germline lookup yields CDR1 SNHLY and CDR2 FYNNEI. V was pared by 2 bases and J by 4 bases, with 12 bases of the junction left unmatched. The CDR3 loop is CASSELAGGPEMPTGELFF. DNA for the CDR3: TGTGCCAGCAGTGAACTAGCGGGAGGTCCCGAAATGCCCACCGGGGAGCTGTTTTTT.

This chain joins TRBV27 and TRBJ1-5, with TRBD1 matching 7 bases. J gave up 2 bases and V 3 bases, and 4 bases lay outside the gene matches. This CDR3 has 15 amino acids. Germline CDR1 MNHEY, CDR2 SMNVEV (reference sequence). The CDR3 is CASSFFGTGNQPQHF. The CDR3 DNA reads TGTGCCAGCAGTTTTTTCGGGACAGGCAATCAGCCCCAGCATTTT.

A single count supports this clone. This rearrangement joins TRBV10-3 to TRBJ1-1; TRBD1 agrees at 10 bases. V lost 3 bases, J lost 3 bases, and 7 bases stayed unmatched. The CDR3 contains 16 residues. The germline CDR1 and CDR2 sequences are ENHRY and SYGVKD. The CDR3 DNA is TGTGCCATCAGTGAATGGGACAGGGGAGGGTACACTGAAGCTTTCTTT. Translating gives CAISEWDRGGYTEAFF.

The CDR3 loop is CASSLLSRTQYF. CDR3 DNA: TGTGCCAGCAGCTTATTGTCCCGTACGCAGTATTTT. The chain joins TRBV7-8 to TRBJ2-3; D unclear. Trimming removed 2 bases from V and 8 bases from J, with 8 bases in between. The CDR3 runs to 12 residues. Germline V lookup: CDR1 SGHVS, CDR2 FQNEAQ.